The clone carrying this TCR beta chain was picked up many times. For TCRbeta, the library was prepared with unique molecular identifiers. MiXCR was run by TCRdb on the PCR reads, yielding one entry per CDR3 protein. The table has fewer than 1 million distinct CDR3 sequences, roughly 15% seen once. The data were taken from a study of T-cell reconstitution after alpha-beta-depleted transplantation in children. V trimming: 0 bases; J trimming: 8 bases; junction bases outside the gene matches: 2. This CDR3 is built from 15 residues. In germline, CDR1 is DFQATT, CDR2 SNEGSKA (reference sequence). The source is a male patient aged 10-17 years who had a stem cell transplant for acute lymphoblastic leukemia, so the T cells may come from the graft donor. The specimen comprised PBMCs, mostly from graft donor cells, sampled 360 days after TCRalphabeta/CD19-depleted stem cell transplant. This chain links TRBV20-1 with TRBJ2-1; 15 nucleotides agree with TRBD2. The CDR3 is CSARDGTSGRHEQFF. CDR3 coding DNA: TGCAGTGCTAGAGATGGGACTAGCGGGAGGCATGAGCAGTTCTTC.